The 26 T cell receptor beta chains below all came from one sample that was sequenced in a study of T cell repertoires in cytomegalovirus infection. TCRdb recomputed calls from the reads with MiXCR, one row per CDR3 protein. The table lists 310,000 or so distinct CDR3 sequences, around 10% of them singletons. The sample comprised PBMCs. The receptors shown here come from a human donor in good health (CMV status not recorded). Some clones in this sample may be carry-over from other donors' samples.

This clonotype has a count of ten or more. The chain links TRBV12-3 or TRBV12-4 to TRBJ2-2; D call uncertain. CDR3 length equals 14 residues. With 2 bases removed from V and 4 bases from J, the gap between germline ends came to 8 bases. CDR3 in amino acids: CASSLRPGTGELFF. The CDR3, as DNA: TGTGCCAGCAGTTTAAGACCGGGCACCGGGGAGCTGTTTTTT.

Many counts were recorded for this clonotype. J is TRBJ2-2 and V is TRBV7-8, with 7 bases lining up with TRBD1. Per the germline V gene, CDR1 is SGHVS and CDR2 is FQNEAQ. CDR3 length: 17 residues. J was trimmed by 0 bases and V by 6 bases; bases with no gene match: 10. This chain's CDR3 is CASSPRPGQSNTGELFF. In DNA, the CDR3 is TGTGCCAGCAGTCCTAGACCGGGACAGTCGAACACCGGGGAGCTGTTTTTT. Using reference TRBV7-8 and TRBJ2-2 for the parts outside the CDR3, the full variable domain is GAGVSQSPRYKVAKRGQDVALRCDPISGHVSLFWYQQALGQGPEFLTYFQNEAQLDKSGLPSDRFFAERPEGSVSTLKIQRTQQEDSAVYLCASSPRPGQSNTGELFFGEGSRLTVL.

This clonotype was detected ten times or more. J is TRBJ2-1 and V is TRBV14; 8 nucleotides line up with TRBD1. The CDR3 length is 14 residues. Germline trimming cut 4 bases from V and 5 bases from J; bases unmatched to any gene: 4. CDR1 and CDR2 from the germline V gene are SGHDN and FVKESK. The CDR3 protein is CASSPRTGNNEQFF. CDR3 coding DNA: TGTGCCAGCAGCCCCAGGACAGGGAACAATGAGCAGTTCTTC.

This clonotype was counted between two and nine times. The chain recombines TRBV5-1 with TRBJ2-1, with 12 bases aligning to TRBD2. This CDR3 contains 16 residues. The germline gives CDR1 SGHRS, CDR2 YFSETQ. Germline trimming cut 4 bases from V and 4 bases from J; bases unmatched to any gene: 6. The CDR3 loop is CASSALAGGNYNEQFF. CDR3 coding DNA: TGCGCCAGCAGCGCCCTAGCGGGGGGGAATTACAATGAGCAGTTCTTC.

Many counts were recorded for this clonotype. The DNA for the CDR3 is TGTGCCAGCAGGACACTGCGGGGACAATCGCGGACCCAGTACTTC. Translating it yields CASRTLRGQSRTQYF. V is TRBV6-2 or TRBV6-3 and J is TRBJ2-5, with D perhaps matching TRBD1 or TRBD2 (6 bases each). Germline V lookup: CDR1 MNHEY, CDR2 SVGEGT. CDR3 length: 15 amino acids. V was clipped by 6 bases and J by 7 bases, with 21 bases between them.

This clonotype was counted ten times or more. The CDR3 protein is CASSPARGNEQFF. CDR3 coding DNA: TGTGCCAGCAGCCCCGCGCGGGGCAATGAGCAGTTCTTC. This chain uses TRBV7-2 with TRBJ2-1; a possible D gene is TRBD2 (6 bases). In germline, CDR1 is SGHTA, CDR2 FQGNSA. The V end lost 5 bases, the J end lost 6 bases, and 11 bases lay between the germline ends. The CDR3 extends over 13 amino acids.

The rearrangement uses TRBV4-2 and TRBJ1-5, with a possible D match to TRBD1 (5 bases). The CDR3 spans 15 residues. CDR1 LGHNA and CDR2 YNFKEQ come from the germline V gene. With 0 bases removed from V and 6 bases from J, the gap between germline ends came to 12 bases. The CDR3 loop reads CASSQDPQGSQPQHF. The CDR3 nucleotides are TGTGCCAGCAGCCAAGATCCCCAGGGAAGTCAGCCCCAGCATTTT.

At least ten counts were recorded for this clonotype. The CDR3 nucleotides are TGTGCCAGCCGAGGACAGTCTCAGTACGGCTACACCTTC. Its translation is CASRGQSQYGYTF. V gene TRBV6-2 or TRBV6-3 combines with J gene TRBJ1-2; maybe TRBD1 (6 bases). CDR1 is MNHEY, CDR2 SVGEGT, per germline. This CDR3 is 13 amino acids long. V was trimmed by 8 bases and J by 8 bases, leaving 18 bases between them.

About this clonotype itself: This may be a read error, as it is one base from a much larger clone. The CDR3 loop reads CSVEQGASAKNIQHF. The DNA of the CDR3 is TGCAGCGTAGAGCAGGGGGCCTCGGCCAAAAACATTCAGCACTTC. The rearrangement links TRBV29-1 to TRBJ2-4; TRBD1 matches at 8 bases. From germline, CDR1 is SQVTM and CDR2 ANQGSEA. CDR3 length: 15 amino acids.

This clonotype was observed many times. The chain uses TRBV7-2 and TRBJ2-1; TRBD1 aligns across 7 bases. Germline CDR1 and CDR2: SGHTA and FQGNSA. Trimming cost V 5 bases and J 2 bases; bases outside gene matches: 12. The CDR3 is made up of 17 amino acids. In DNA, the CDR3 is TGTGCCAGCAGCCCTCACAGGGGACGGCTCACCTACAATGAGCAGTTCTTC. This sequence encodes CASSPHRGRLTYNEQFF.

This clonotype appeared a few times. This rearrangement joins TRBV6-5 to TRBJ2-2; D is unclear. V lost 0 bases and J lost 0, with 5 bases in between. Germline V gene data show CDR1 as MNHEY and CDR2 as SVGAGI. This CDR3 spans 15 amino acids. Here the CDR3 reads CASSYSNANTGELFF. For the CDR3, the DNA is TGTGCCAGCAGTTACTCGAACGCGAACACCGGGGAGCTGTTTTTT.

This clonotype was recorded at least ten times. The gene calls are TRBV18 and TRBJ2-2; D possibly corresponds to TRBD1 (6 bases). V shed 2 bases and J shed 4 bases, with 11 bases lying between them. This CDR3 region has 15 residues. Germline V CDR1 and CDR2: KGHSH, LQKENI. CDR3 DNA: TGTGCCAGCTCACCAGGCACAGGGCTCACCGGGGAGCTGTTTTTT. Translation gives CASSPGTGLTGELFF.

This clonotype has a count of ten or more. The V gene is TRBV28, the J gene TRBJ2-2, with 8 bases identical to TRBD1. The junction had 12 bases not matched to a gene; V was cut back by 7 bases and J by 5 bases. The CDR3 extends over 16 amino acids. In germline, CDR1 is MDHEN, CDR2 SYDVKM. The CDR3 reads CASTPSDRGWTGELFF. In DNA form, the CDR3 reads TGTGCCAGCACCCCTTCTGACAGGGGTTGGACCGGGGAGCTGTTTTTT.

This clonotype has a handful of counts. This chain uses TRBV6-2 or TRBV6-3 with TRBJ2-2; the match to TRBD2 covers 13 bases. This CDR3 region has 18 residues. The V gene end was trimmed by 5 bases and the J gene end by 2 bases; junction bases not matched to a gene: 8. Germline V gene sequence: CDR1 MNHEY, CDR2 SVGEGT. Here the CDR3 reads CASSTRTSGGPNTGELFF. The CDR3 DNA reads as TGTGCCAGCAGTACCCGGACTAGCGGGGGACCTAACACCGGGGAGCTGTTTTTT.

Many counts were recorded for this clonotype. The chain employs TRBV12-3 or TRBV12-4 and TRBJ2-1; 8 positions match TRBD1. The CDR3 consists of 16 residues. After removal of 5 bases from V and 0 bases from J, the junction contained 6 bases not matched to a gene. The CDR3, as DNA: TGTGCCAGCAGTCATAACAGGGGGAACTCCTACAATGAGCAGTTCTTC. Its protein is CASSHNRGNSYNEQFF.

The rearrangement links TRBV5-1 to TRBJ2-2; possible D gene TRBD1, 5 bases. The germline CDR1 and CDR2 sequences are SGHRS and YFSETQ. The length of the CDR3 is 15 residues. The V end was cut by 3 bases, the J end by 0 bases, with 9 bases between. The CDR3 DNA reads as TGCGCCAGCAGCTCATCGACAGCGAACACCGGGGAGCTGTTTTTT. Protein product: CASSSSTANTGELFF.

This clonotype was seen at least ten times. V is TRBV6-2 or TRBV6-3 and J is TRBJ1-5; 9 bases line up with TRBD1. This CDR3 is built from 15 residues. V was clipped by 6 bases and J by 6 bases; unmatched bases: 9. Looked up from germline, CDR1 is MNHEY and CDR2 is SVGEGT. CDR3 nucleotides: TGTGCCAGCAGCAGCCGGGACAGGGCGAGTCAGCCCCAGCATTTT. It specifies CASSSRDRASQPQHF.

There are many counts of this clonotype. V is TRBV7-8 and J is TRBJ1-5, with a tentative D call TRBD1 (5 bases). The germline V and J ends were trimmed by 5 bases and 4 bases, with 9 bases remaining between them. This CDR3 has 13 amino acids. CDR1 is SGHVS, CDR2 FQNEAQ, per germline. CDR3 sequence: CASSVQENQPQHF. The CDR3 nucleotides are TGTGCCAGCAGCGTACAGGAAAATCAGCCCCAGCATTTT.

In the case of this clonotype: Possible read error: a much larger clone is one base away. The chain employs TRBV29-1 and TRBJ2-5; TRBD1 or TRBD2 may be the D gene (6 bases each). The CDR3 runs 13 residues. Germline V gene data show CDR1 as SQVTM and CDR2 as ANQGSEA. The CDR3 spells CSERRGKGETQCF. CDR3 DNA sequence: TGCAGCGAGCGGAGGGGGAAGGGGGAGACCCAGTGCTTC.

There are many counts of this clonotype. The gene calls are TRBV7-2 and TRBJ1-1; 7 bases are shared with TRBD1. Trimming cost V 4 bases and J 5 bases; bases outside gene matches: 7. Germline V gene data show CDR1 as SGHTA and CDR2 as FQGNSA. This CDR3 contains 14 residues. CDR3 nucleotides: TGTGCCAGCAGCTCGCCCAGGGGGAGGACTGAAGCTTTCTTT. It codes for CASSSPRGRTEAFF.

This chain joins TRBV29-1 and TRBJ1-2; D gene uncertain. The CDR3 extends over 15 amino acids. V was trimmed by 0 bases and J by 7 bases, leaving 18 bases between them. Germline-derived CDR1 and CDR2 are SQVTM and ANQGSEA. The DNA of the CDR3 is TGCAGCGTTGAAGACCCCACCCGGGGAGCTGGTGGCTACACCTTC. Translated: CSVEDPTRGAGGYTF.

This clonotype showed up many times. The V and J genes are TRBV27 and TRBJ2-1; D not certain. CDR3 size: 15 residues. Trimming removed 4 bases from V and 4 bases from J, with 14 bases in between. Per the germline V gene, CDR1 is MNHEY and CDR2 is SMNVEV (reference sequence). CDR3 sequence reads: CASSSPAPGYNEQFF. The CDR3 region has the DNA TGTGCCAGCAGTTCCCCCGCCCCGGGTTACAATGAGCAGTTCTTC.

This clonotype has at least ten counts. The chain recombines TRBV27 with TRBJ1-5; D may be TRBD1 (6 bases). With 5 bases removed from V and 0 bases from J, the gap between germline ends came to 17 bases. The germline CDR1 and CDR2 sequences are MNHEY and SMNVEV (reference sequence). The CDR3 runs to 17 residues. The CDR3, as DNA: TGTGCCAGCAGTGCCTCCAGGGGACCCAATAGCAATCAGCCCCAGCATTTT. It is translated as CASSASRGPNSNQPQHF.

This clonotype came up a few times. The chain combines TRBV10-3 with TRBJ2-1; D might be TRBD2 (5 bases). Germline CDR1 reads ENHRY; CDR2 reads SYGVKD. This CDR3 comprises 16 residues. V gave up 10 bases and J gave up 0 bases, with 19 bases separating them. The CDR3 nucleotides are TGTGCCAGCGGGTCGACGCACACCAGCTCCTACAATGAGCAGTTCTTC. Protein product: CASGSTHTSSYNEQFF.

This clonotype turned up a few times. The junction departs from germline at one end; a sequencing error may be responsible. V usage is TRBV20-1 and J usage is TRBJ1-2, with TRBD1 matching 10 bases. The CDR3 is made up of 13 amino acids. Germline V gene lookup returns CDR1 DFQATT and CDR2 SNEGSKA (reference sequence). Written as DNA, the CDR3 is TGCAGTGCCAGAGGACAGGGGGTCTTAGGCTACACCTTC. The encoded protein is CSARGQGVLGYTF.

This clonotype has at least ten counts. The CDR3 here is CASRSGGIAYNEQFF. In nucleotides, the CDR3 is TGTGCCAGCAGATCAGGGGGGATCGCCTACAATGAGCAGTTCTTC. The chain carries TRBV11-1 and TRBJ2-1, with D possibly matching TRBD1 (7 bases). Germline V gene sequence: CDR1 SGHAT, CDR2 FQDESV (reference sequence). The CDR3 sequence is 15 residues long. The V and J ends lost 6 bases and 2 bases respectively, with 14 bases between them.